The 2 T cell receptor beta chains below all came from one sample that was sequenced in a study of OX40 agonist ivuxolimab in advanced cancers. Sequencing used immunoSEQ multiplex PCR; TCRdb keeps in-frame clones, though not all of them. The sample shows 70,000 to 95,000 clones, under 90% of them seen only once. The sample in question was CD4+ or CD8+ T cells sorted from blood, obtained in a trial of the OX40 agonist ivuxolimab. The source of these receptors is an adult with an advanced solid tumor such as melanoma, head and neck, liver or kidney cancer.

This clone came up a few times. V gene TRBV27 combines with J gene TRBJ1-4; TRBD1 might be the D (5 bases). The V gene's germline CDR1 is MNHEY and CDR2 SMNVEV (reference sequence). This CDR3 region has 17 residues. The V end lost 3 bases, the J end lost 7 bases, and 21 bases lay between the germline ends. CDR3 DNA: TGTGCCAGCAGTTTTGCCCGGGTCGGGCGGGGGGGTGAAAAACTGTTTTTT. Its protein is CASSFARVGRGGEKLFF.

J is TRBJ2-7 and V is TRBV30; 7 bases align to TRBD1. Looked up from germline, CDR1 is GTSNPN and CDR2 is SVGIG (reference sequence). Losses at the gene ends were 3 bases for V and 4 bases for J; bases not matched to a gene: 6. The CDR3 has 13 residues. The CDR3 nucleotides are TGTGCCTGGAGGATAGGGGGCGTTTACGAGCAGTACTTC. Protein sequence: CAWRIGGVYEQYF.